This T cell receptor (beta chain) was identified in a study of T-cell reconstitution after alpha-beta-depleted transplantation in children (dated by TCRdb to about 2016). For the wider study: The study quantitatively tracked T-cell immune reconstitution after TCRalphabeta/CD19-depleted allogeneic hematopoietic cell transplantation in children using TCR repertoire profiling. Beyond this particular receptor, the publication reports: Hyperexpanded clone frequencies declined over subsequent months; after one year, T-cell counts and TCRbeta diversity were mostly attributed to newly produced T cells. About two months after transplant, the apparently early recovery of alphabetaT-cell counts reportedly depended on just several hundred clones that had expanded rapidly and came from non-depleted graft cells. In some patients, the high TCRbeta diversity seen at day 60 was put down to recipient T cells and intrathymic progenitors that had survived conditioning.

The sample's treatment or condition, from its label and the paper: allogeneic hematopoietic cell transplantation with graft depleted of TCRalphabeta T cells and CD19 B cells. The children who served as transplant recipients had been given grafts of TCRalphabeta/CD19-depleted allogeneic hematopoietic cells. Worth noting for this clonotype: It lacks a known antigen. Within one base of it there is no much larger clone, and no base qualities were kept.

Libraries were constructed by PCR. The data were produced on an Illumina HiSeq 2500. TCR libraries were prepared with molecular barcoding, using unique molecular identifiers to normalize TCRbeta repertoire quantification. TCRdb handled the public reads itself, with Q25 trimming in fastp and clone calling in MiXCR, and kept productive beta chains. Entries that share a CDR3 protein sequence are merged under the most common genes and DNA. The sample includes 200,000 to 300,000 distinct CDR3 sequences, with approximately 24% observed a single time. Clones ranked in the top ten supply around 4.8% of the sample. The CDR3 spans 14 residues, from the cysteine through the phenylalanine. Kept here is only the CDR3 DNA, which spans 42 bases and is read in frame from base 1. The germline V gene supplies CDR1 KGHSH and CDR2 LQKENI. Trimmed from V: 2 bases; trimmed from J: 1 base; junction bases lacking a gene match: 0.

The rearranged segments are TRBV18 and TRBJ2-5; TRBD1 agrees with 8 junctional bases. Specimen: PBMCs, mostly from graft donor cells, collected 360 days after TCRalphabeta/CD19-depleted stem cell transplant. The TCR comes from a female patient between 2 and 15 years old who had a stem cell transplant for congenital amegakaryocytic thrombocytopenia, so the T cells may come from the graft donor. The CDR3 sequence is CASSPGQGQETQYF. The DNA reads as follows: TGTGCCAGCTCACCAGGACAGGGCCAAGAGACCCAGTACTTC.